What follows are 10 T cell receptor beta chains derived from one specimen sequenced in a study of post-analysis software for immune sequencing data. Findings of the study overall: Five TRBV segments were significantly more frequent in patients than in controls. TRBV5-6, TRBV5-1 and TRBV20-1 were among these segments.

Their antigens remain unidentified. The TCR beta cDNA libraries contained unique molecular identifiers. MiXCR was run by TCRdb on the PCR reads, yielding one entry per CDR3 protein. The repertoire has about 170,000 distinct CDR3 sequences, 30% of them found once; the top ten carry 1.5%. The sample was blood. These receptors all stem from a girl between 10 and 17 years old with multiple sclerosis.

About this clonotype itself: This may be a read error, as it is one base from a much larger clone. CDR3 sequence reads: CASSAIIVHEQFF. The CDR3 DNA sequence: TGTGCCAGCAGCGCAATCATTGTGCATGAGCAGTTCTTC. The chain couples TRBV11-2 to TRBJ2-1, with D unresolved. Germline CDR1 is SGHAT and CDR2 is FQNNGV. Trimming removed 5 bases at V and 8 bases at J, with 13 bases between. CDR3 length: 13 amino acids.

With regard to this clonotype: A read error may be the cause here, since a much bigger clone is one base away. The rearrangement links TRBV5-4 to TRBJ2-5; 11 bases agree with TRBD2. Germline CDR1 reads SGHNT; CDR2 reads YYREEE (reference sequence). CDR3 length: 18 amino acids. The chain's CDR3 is CASGLGASGRFGGETQYF. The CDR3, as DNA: TGTGCCAGCGGCTTGGGGGCTAGCGGGAGGTTCGGAGGAGAGACCCAGTACTTC.

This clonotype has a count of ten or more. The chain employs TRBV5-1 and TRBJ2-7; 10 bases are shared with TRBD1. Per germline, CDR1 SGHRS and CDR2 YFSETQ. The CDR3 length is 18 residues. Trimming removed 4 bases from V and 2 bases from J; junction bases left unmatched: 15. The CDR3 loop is CASSLDRDRGRSPYEQYF. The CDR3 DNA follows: TGCGCCAGCAGCCTTGACCGGGACAGGGGCAGGTCGCCCTACGAGCAGTACTTC.

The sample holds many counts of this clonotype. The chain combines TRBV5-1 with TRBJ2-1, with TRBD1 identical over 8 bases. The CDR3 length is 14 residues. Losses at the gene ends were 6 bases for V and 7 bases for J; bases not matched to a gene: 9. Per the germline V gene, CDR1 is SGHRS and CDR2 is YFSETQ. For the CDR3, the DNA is TGCGCCAGCACCCCGGACAGGGTTGTAAATGAGCAGTTCTTC. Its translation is CASTPDRVVNEQFF.

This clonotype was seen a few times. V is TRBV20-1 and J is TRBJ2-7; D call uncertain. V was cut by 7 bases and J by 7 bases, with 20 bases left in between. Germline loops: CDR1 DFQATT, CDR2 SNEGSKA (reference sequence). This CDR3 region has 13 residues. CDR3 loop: CSVTGSPVGEQYF. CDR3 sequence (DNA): TGCAGTGTCACCGGGTCCCCGGTGGGGGAGCAGTACTTC.

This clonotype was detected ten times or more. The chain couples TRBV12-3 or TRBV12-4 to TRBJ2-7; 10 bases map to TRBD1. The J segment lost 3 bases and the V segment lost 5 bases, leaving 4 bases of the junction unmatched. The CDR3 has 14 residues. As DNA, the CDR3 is TGTGCCAGCAGTCTCCGGGACAGGGGCTACGAGCAGTACTTC. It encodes CASSLRDRGYEQYF.

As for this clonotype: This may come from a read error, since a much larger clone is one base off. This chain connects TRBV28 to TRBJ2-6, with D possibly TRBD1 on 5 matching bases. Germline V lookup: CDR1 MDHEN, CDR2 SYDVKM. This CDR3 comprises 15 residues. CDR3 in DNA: TGTGTCAGCAGACCAGGACACACTGGGGCCAACGTCCTGACTTTC. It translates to CVSRPGHTGANVLTF.

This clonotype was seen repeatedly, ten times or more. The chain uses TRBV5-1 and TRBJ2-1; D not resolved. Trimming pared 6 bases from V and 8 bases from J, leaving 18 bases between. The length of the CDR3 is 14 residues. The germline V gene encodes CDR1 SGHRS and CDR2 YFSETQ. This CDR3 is CASKRTPGDDEQFF. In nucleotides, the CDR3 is TGCGCCAGCAAACGGACCCCAGGAGATGATGAGCAGTTCTTC.

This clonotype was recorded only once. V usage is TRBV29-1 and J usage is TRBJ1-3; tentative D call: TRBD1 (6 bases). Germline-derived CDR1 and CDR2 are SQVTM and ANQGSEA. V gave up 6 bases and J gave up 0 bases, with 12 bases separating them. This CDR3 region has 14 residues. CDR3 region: CSVQGGISGNTIYF. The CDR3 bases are TGCAGCGTACAAGGGGGGATCTCTGGAAACACCATATATTTT.

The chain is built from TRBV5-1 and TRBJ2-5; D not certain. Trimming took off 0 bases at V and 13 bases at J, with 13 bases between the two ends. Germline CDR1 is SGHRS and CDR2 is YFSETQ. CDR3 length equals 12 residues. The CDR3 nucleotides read TGCGCCAGCAGCTTGGAAGCAGAGGTCGGGTACTTC. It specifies CASSLEAEVGYF.